These 16 T cell receptor beta chains share one sample of origin, sequenced in a study of blood T cell repertoires in COVID-19. Profiling relied on immunoSEQ multiplex PCR, and the TCRdb table lists in-frame clones only, not all of them. The sample has 290,000 or so clones; approximately 86% are singletons. The sample was PBMCs or T cells enriched from blood (not recorded which). These receptors were obtained from a woman aged 18-29 years who had recovered from COVID-19.

Only a few counts were recorded for this clone. The chain recombines TRBV6-5 with TRBJ1-1, with 7 bases matching TRBD1. The germline V gene has CDR1 MNHEY and CDR2 SVGAGI. This CDR3 spans 13 amino acids. Trimming removed 8 bases from V and 5 bases from J; junction bases left unmatched: 8. The CDR3: CASLKDRETEAFF. The CDR3 DNA is TGTGCCAGCTTGAAAGACAGGGAGACTGAAGCTTTCTTT.

The rearrangement links TRBV18 to TRBJ1-5; 8 bases fit TRBD1. The V gene end was trimmed by 3 bases and the J gene end by 3 bases; junction bases not matched to a gene: 4. CDR3 length equals 15 residues. Germline values: CDR1 KGHSH, CDR2 LQKENI. The CDR3 sequence: CASSPTGQDNQPQHF. The CDR3 DNA reads TGTGCCAGCTCACCGACGGGACAGGACAATCAGCCCCAGCATTTT.

This clone was found a few times. The chain joins TRBV27 to TRBJ2-1; 9 bases agree with TRBD1. CDR1 and CDR2 from the germline V gene are MNHEY and SMNVEV (reference sequence). V dropped 3 bases and J dropped 4; count of bases not matched to a gene: 7. This CDR3 spans 16 amino acids. DNA of the CDR3: TGTGCCAGCAGTTTCCAGGGGGACAGGGATTACAATGAGCAGTTCTTC. Its protein is CASSFQGDRDYNEQFF.

The chain combines TRBV5-4 with TRBJ1-2; 7 positions match TRBD1. J was trimmed by 0 bases and V by 4 bases; bases with no gene match: 9. The V gene's germline CDR1 is SGHNT and CDR2 YYREEE (reference sequence). The CDR3 has 16 amino acids. CDR3 amino acids: CASSPGGRGTNYGYTF. The CDR3 nucleotides read TGTGCCAGCAGCCCAGGGGGGCGGGGAACTAACTATGGCTACACCTTC.

The chain joins TRBV15 to TRBJ1-2; weak D call: TRBD1 (5 bases). Germline V CDR1 and CDR2: LNHNV, YYDKDF (reference sequence). Trimming shortened V by 3 bases and J by 3 bases, and 11 bases separated the two germline ends. The CDR3 has 14 amino acids. CDR3 nucleotide sequence: TGTGCCACCAGCAGGCGGGGGGGTGACTATGGCTACACCTTC. It codes for CATSRRGGDYGYTF. Supplemented by reference TRBV15 and TRBJ1-2, the full variable domain reads DAMVIQNPRYQVTQFGKPVTLSCSQTLNHNVMYWYQQKSSQAPKLLFHYYDKDFNNEADTPDNFQSRRPNTSFCFLDIRSPGLGDTAMYLCATSRRGGDYGYTFGSGTRLTVV.

The chain uses TRBV28 and TRBJ2-1; 12 bases are a match to TRBD2. With V trimmed by 2 bases and J by 2 bases, 19 bases remained unmatched. This CDR3 contains 22 residues. CDR1 MDHEN and CDR2 SYDVKM come from the germline V gene. The CDR3 reads CASSLPLPILAGGEVTYNEQFF. For the CDR3, the DNA is TGTGCCAGCAGTTTACCCCTCCCCATACTAGCGGGAGGAGAAGTAACCTACAATGAGCAGTTCTTC.

The V gene is TRBV7-9, the J gene TRBJ2-3; 8 bases agree with TRBD2. Trimming removed 3 bases from V and 4 bases from J; junction bases left unmatched: 9. Germline values: CDR1 SEHNR, CDR2 FQNEAQ (reference sequence). The CDR3 is 16 residues long. CDR3 protein: CASSFPFRGGPDTQYF. The DNA for the CDR3 is TGTGCCAGCAGCTTCCCGTTCCGGGGGGGCCCAGATACGCAGTATTTT.

The chain is built from TRBV5-4 and TRBJ2-7; perhaps TRBD1 as D (5 bases). CDR3 length: 15 amino acids. Germline lookup yields CDR1 SGHNT and CDR2 YYREEE (reference sequence). Trimming removed 3 bases at V and 4 bases at J, with 17 bases between. CDR3 region: CASSSDTTGRYEQYF. The CDR3 DNA reads as TGTGCCAGCAGCTCGGACACCACCGGCAGGTACGAGCAGTACTTC.

The DNA of the CDR3 is TGCGCCAGCAGCGGACTACAGCAGGCAGGTCACGAGCAGTACTTC. Translation gives CASSGLQQAGHEQYF. The rearrangement uses TRBV5-1 and TRBJ2-7; possible D gene TRBD2, 6 bases. CDR3 size: 15 residues. The germline V gene encodes CDR1 SGHRS and CDR2 YFSETQ. V dropped 4 bases and J dropped 5 bases, with 19 bases sitting between them.

This sequence joins TRBV6-5 and TRBJ2-3, with D tentatively TRBD2 (5 bases). Germline lookup yields CDR1 MNHEY and CDR2 SVGAGI. V lost 2 bases and J 1 base, leaving 10 bases between the germline ends. The CDR3 consists of 15 residues. CDR3 amino acids: CASSYEGGGTDTQYF. The CDR3 region has the DNA TGTGCCAGCAGTTACGAGGGCGGTGGCACAGATACGCAGTATTTT.

The rearrangement uses TRBV30 and TRBJ1-2; D is perhaps TRBD1 (5 bases). Germline V CDR1 and CDR2: GTSNPN, SVGIG (reference sequence). The CDR3 loop spans 11 amino acids. Trimming left V 5 bases short and J 8 bases short, with 12 bases between. The CDR3 region has the DNA TGTGCCTGGGGGGCCTTCGGGGGCTACACCTTC. This gives the protein CAWGAFGGYTF.

This clone has just one count. This chain uses TRBV11-3 with TRBJ1-1, with 8 bases identical to TRBD1. The germline V gene has CDR1 SGHNT and CDR2 YENEEA. V was clipped by 5 bases and J by 3 bases; unmatched bases: 8. The CDR3 covers 15 residues. For the CDR3, the DNA is TGTGCCAGCAGCGCAAGGACAGGGAGGGACACTGAAGCTTTCTTT. Its translation is CASSARTGRDTEAFF.

The gene calls are TRBV4-3 and TRBJ1-4; 7 positions agree with TRBD1. The V gene end was trimmed by 0 bases and the J gene end by 4 bases; junction bases not matched to a gene: 5. The CDR3 contains 16 residues. Germline loops: CDR1 LGHNA, CDR2 YSLEER. The CDR3 DNA reads as TGCGCCAGCAGCCAAGAACCGGGGACAGTTAATGAAAAACTGTTTTTT. Amino acids: CASSQEPGTVNEKLFF.

The rearrangement links TRBV3-1 (or the pseudogene TRBV3-2) to TRBJ2-3; D possibly corresponds to TRBD2 (5 bases). V lost 3 bases and J 4 bases, leaving 8 bases between the germline ends. The CDR3 totals 13 residues. Per the germline V gene, CDR1 is LGHDT and CDR2 is YNNKEL (reference sequence). CDR3 region: CASSQGAADTQYF. CDR3 DNA: TGTGCCAGCAGCCAGGGAGCGGCAGATACGCAGTATTTT.

V gene TRBV18 combines with J gene TRBJ1-2; 8 nucleotides match TRBD1. Germline-derived CDR1 and CDR2 are KGHSH and LQKENI. The CDR3 sequence is 14 residues long. With V trimmed by 4 bases and J by 6 bases, 7 bases remained unmatched. The chain's CDR3 is CASSLRDRQDGYTF. In nucleotides, the CDR3 is TGTGCCAGCTCACTCCGGGACAGGCAGGATGGCTACACCTTC.

This chain connects TRBV3-1 (or the pseudogene TRBV3-2) to TRBJ2-7, with 10 bases identical to TRBD1. The trim removed 2 bases at V and 5 bases at J, leaving 6 bases unmatched. Per germline, CDR1 LGHDT and CDR2 YNNKEL (reference sequence). This CDR3 is 15 amino acids long. The CDR3 DNA reads as TGTGCCAGCAGCCAAACCGACAGGGGGCGGAACGAGCAGTACTTC. Its protein product is CASSQTDRGRNEQYF.